The rows below give T cell receptor beta chains drawn from one sample of a study of blood T cells in healthy people across ages. TCRdb reprocessed the 5' RACE reads with MiXCR, giving one entry per CDR3 protein. Here the sample spans 1.5 million to 2 million distinct CDR3 sequences, over 25% being singletons. The sample was blood. The receptors shown here come from a woman aged 25 to 45 in good health. The CDR3 runs from the conserved cysteine through the conserved F or W. D genes are given only for firm matches. Expanded clones are given a class, and other clones once, few, many or no size at all.

-	-	15	TRBV14	TRBJ1-1	CASSPYRVRNSEAFF	TGTGCCAGCAGCCCCTACAGGGTTCGAAACTCTGAAGCTTTCTTT
TRBD1	many	16	TRBV12-3/TRBV12-4	TRBJ1-2	CASSLEQGARYYGYTF	TGTGCCAGCAGTTTAGAACAGGGGGCGCGTTACTATGGCTACACCTTC
-	few	16	TRBV10-3	TRBJ2-7	CAISESANRAMDEQYF	TGTGCCATCAGTGAGTCAGCGAACAGGGCTATGGACGAGCAGTACTTC
-	many	14	TRBV18	TRBJ2-5	CASSPAQREETQYF	TGTGCCAGCTCACCAGCACAGAGGGAGGAGACCCAGTACTTC
TRBD1	-	15	TRBV5-1	TRBJ1-2	CASSKGQGPLYGYNF	TGCGCCAGCAGCAAAGGACAGGGCCCACTCTATGGCTACAACTTC
TRBD2	few	15	TRBV15	TRBJ2-2	CATSRGGGQGGELFF	TGTGCCACCAGCAGAGGCGGGGGGCAAGGCGGGGAGCTGTTTTTT
-	few	14	TRBV19	TRBJ2-3	CASSIEGSTDTQYF	TGTGCCAGTAGTATAGAGGGTAGCACAGATACGCAGTATTTT
TRBD1	many	13	TRBV29-1	TRBJ1-2	CSVVTGEDYGYTF	TGCAGCGTCGTGACAGGGGAGGACTATGGCTACACCTTC
-	-	15	TRBV7-9	TRBJ1-2	CASSLVMGANYGYTF	TGTGCCAGCAGCTTAGTAATGGGGGCTAACTATGGCTACACCTTC
-	-	18	TRBV20-1	TRBJ2-1	CSARDPSGRPLNYNEQFF	TGCAGTGCTAGAGATCCCAGCGGGCGGCCCCTTAACTACAATGAGCAGTTCTTC
TRBD1	-	14	TRBV7-9	TRBJ1-2	CASSSQGAHQGYTF	TGTGCCAGCAGCTCACAGGGGGCTCATCAGGGCTACACCTTC
-	-	16	TRBV21-1	TRBJ2-7	CASSKRDRESSDEQYF	TGTGCCAGCAGCAAAAGGGACAGGGAGAGCTCCGACGAGCAGTACTTC
-	-	13	TRBV5-1	TRBJ1-2	CASRDGGADGYTF	TGCGCCAGCAGAGATGGGGGCGCGGATGGCTACACCTTC
-	-	14	TRBV2	TRBJ1-2	CASSEAEGAGGYTF	TGTGCCAGCAGTGAAGCGGAAGGGGCGGGTGGCTACACCTTC
-	few	14	TRBV7-2	TRBJ2-3	CASSSLARQDTQYF	TGTGCCAGCAGCTCCTTAGCTCGGCAGGATACGCAGTATTTT
-	many	13	TRBV29-1	TRBJ2-4	CSVHEEAKNIQYF	TGCAGCGTGCACGAAGAAGCCAAAAACATTCAGTACTTC
TRBD1	-	14	TRBV7-2	TRBJ1-1	CASRGTALNTEAFF	TGTGCCAGCAGGGGGACAGCCCTGAATACTGAAGCTTTCTTT
TRBD2	-	18	TRBV7-2	TRBJ2-3	CAGSFTWTSGTSTDTQYF	TGTGCCGGCAGCTTTACGTGGACTAGCGGGACAAGCACAGATACGCAGTATTTT
TRBD1	once	20	TRBV10-3	TRBJ2-7	CAISESFQGAAAGISYEQYF	TGTGCCATCAGTGAGTCTTTTCAGGGGGCTGCAGCTGGAATCTCCTACGAGCAGTACTTC
-	-	13	TRBV4-2	TRBJ1-2	CASSPTRLLGYTF	TGTGCCAGCAGCCCAACCCGCCTCCTGGGCTACACCTTC
-	-	14	TRBV12-5	TRBJ1-5	CASGRDGIDQPQHF	TGTGCTAGTGGCCGCGACGGAATCGATCAGCCCCAGCATTTT
-	-	15	TRBV12-3/TRBV12-4	TRBJ2-3	CASSFGGKGTDTQYF	TGTGCCAGCAGTTTCGGAGGGAAAGGCACAGATACGCAGTATTTT
TRBD1	few	14	TRBV7-9	TRBJ2-7	CASSASGTGYEQYF	TGTGCCAGCAGCGCGTCCGGGACAGGCTACGAGCAGTACTTC
TRBD2	many	16	TRBV6-6	TRBJ2-7	CASSYGSSGISYEQYF	TGTGCCAGCAGTTACGGGTCTAGCGGGATCTCCTACGAGCAGTACTTC
-	many	15	TRBV20-1	TRBJ1-5	CSAQEGGVEYQPQHF	TGCAGTGCCCAGGAGGGAGGAGTCGAGTATCAGCCCCAGCATTTT
TRBD2	-	17	TRBV4-3	TRBJ2-1	CASSQAAAGVSYNEQFF	TGCGCCAGCAGCCAAGCGGCAGCGGGAGTGTCCTACAATGAGCAGTTCTTC
-	-	15	TRBV4-1	TRBJ2-7	CASSQDPAGYSKQYF	TGCGCCAGCAGCCAAGATCCCGCGGGGTACAGCAAGCAGTACTTC
TRBD2	many	13	TRBV20-1	TRBJ2-7	CSADRLAGNEQYF	TGCAGTGCTGACCGACTAGCGGGGAACGAGCAGTACTTC